These T cell receptor beta chains were read from a single sample in a study of radiotherapy plus CTLA-4 blockade in lung cancer. Data came from immunoSEQ multiplex PCR; TCRdb stores just in-frame clones and leaves some out. In the table there are roughly 48,000 clones, 82% of which are singletons. The sequencing used peripheral blood, collected from a patient treated with radiotherapy plus ipilimumab. These receptors were obtained from a human donor with non-small cell lung cancer who had stable disease on radiotherapy plus ipilimumab. The CDR3 runs from the conserved cysteine through the conserved F or W. The D gene is left open where the match is weak. Clone size is shown for a subset of rows, as once, few, many or a class of expanded clone.

.,.,TRBV7-8,TRBJ2-7,TGTGCCAGCAGCTTTGGTGCTAGAAACGAGCAGTACTTC,CASSFGARNEQYF
few,.,TRBV10-3,TRBJ2-5,TGTGCCGCGGGTACAGAGACCCAGTACTTC,CAAGTETQYF
few,.,TRBV5-6,TRBJ2-7,TGTGCCAGCAGCTTGGGATTTCTAGGCGAGCAGTACTTC,CASSLGFLGEQYF
.,.,TRBV28,TRBJ1-4,TGTGCCAGCAGTTTCCCAGGGGTGGATGAAAAACTGTTTTTT,CASSFPGVDEKLFF
.,TRBD1,TRBV6-1,TRBJ1-5,TGTGCCAGCACCCAGACAGGGCCCGAGCCCCAGCATTTT,CASTQTGPEPQHF
.,TRBD1,TRBV5-1,TRBJ1-2,TGCGCCAGCAGCTCGACAGGGCTTGGGTATGGCTACACCTTC,CASSSTGLGYGYTF
.,.,TRBV4-3,TRBJ2-7,TGCGCCAGCAGCCAAGAGAGGGAACTCTCCTACGAGCAGTACTTC,CASSQERELSYEQYF
.,TRBD2,TRBV4-3,TRBJ2-3,TGCGCCAGCAGCCAAGAACTAGCGGGAGGCGCGACGCAGTATTTT,CASSQELAGGATQYF
.,.,TRBV19,TRBJ1-1,TGTGCCAGTAGTCCACCAACATTCGCGGGGGCTTTCTTT,CASSPPTFAGAFF
.,TRBD2,TRBV7-3,TRBJ2-2,TGTGCCAGCACTCCAATGGCTAGCGGGGGGACCGGGGAGCTGTTTTTT,CASTPMASGGTGELFF
.,TRBD2,TRBV25-1,TRBJ2-5,TGTGCCAGCAGTGAAGCTAGCGGGAGGCAAGAGACCCAGTACTTC,CASSEASGRQETQYF
.,.,TRBV28,TRBJ2-2,TGTGCCAGCAGTTTACTCTCGGGGGAGCTGTTTTTT,CASSLLSGELFF
.,TRBD1,TRBV7-9,TRBJ2-2,TGTGCCAGCAGCTTAGGACAGGGCCCCACCGGGGAGCTGTTTTTT,CASSLGQGPTGELFF
.,.,TRBV30,TRBJ1-1,TGTGCCTCCATGCGGGTCACTGAAGCTTTCTTT,CASMRVTEAFF
few,TRBD2,TRBV10-3,TRBJ2-7,TGTGCCATCAGTGGCACTTCCGGGACTAGCGGGAGTTCGAGGTACGAGCAGTACTTC,CAISGTSGTSGSSRYEQYF
few,TRBD1,TRBV5-1,TRBJ1-6,TGCGCCAGCAGCCTAAAGGGACAGGGCGGCTCACCCCTCCACTTT,CASSLKGQGGSPLHF
.,.,TRBV7-3,TRBJ2-3,TGTGCCAGCAGCCGACTTGGAGATACGCAGTATTTT,CASSRLGDTQYF
.,.,TRBV11-3,TRBJ1-4,.,CASSLFWREKLFF
.,TRBD2,TRBV27,TRBJ2-7,TGTGCCAGCAGCGATACTAGCGGGCTAACCTACGAGCAGTACTTC,CASSDTSGLTYEQYF
.,TRBD1,TRBV9,TRBJ2-3,TGTGCCAGCAGCGTAGAACAGGGGCAAGATACGCAGTATTTT,CASSVEQGQDTQYF
.,.,TRBV10-3,TRBJ1-2,TGTGCCATCAGTGAGACAGATAACTATGGCTACACCTTC,CAISETDNYGYTF
few,.,TRBV11-1,TRBJ2-3,TGTGCCAGCAGCTTTAGCGCCCGTAGCACAGATACGCAGTATTTT,CASSFSARSTDTQYF
.,TRBD2,TRBV4-1,TRBJ2-1,TGCGCCAGCAGCCAAGATTCGGGACTACTATACAATGAGCAGTTCTTC,CASSQDSGLLYNEQFF
.,.,TRBV27,TRBJ2-3,TGTGCCAGCAGTTTAACGGGAAGCACAGATACGCAGTATTTT,CASSLTGSTDTQYF